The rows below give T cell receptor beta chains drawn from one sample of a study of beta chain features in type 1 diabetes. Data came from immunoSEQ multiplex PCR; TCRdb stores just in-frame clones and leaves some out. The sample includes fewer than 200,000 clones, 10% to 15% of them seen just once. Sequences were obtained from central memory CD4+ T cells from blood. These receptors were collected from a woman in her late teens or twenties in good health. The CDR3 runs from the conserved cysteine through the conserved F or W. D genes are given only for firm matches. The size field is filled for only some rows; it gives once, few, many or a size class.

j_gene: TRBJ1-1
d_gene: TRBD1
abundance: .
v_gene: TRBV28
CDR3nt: TGTGCCAGCAGTGGACCCGGGACAGAAAACACTGAAGCTTTCTTT
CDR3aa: CASSGPGTENTEAFF

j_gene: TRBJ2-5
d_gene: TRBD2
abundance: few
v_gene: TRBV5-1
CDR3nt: TGCGCCAGCAGCTTGGGTCTAGCGGGGAGGGGAGAGACCCAGTACTTC
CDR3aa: CASSLGLAGRGETQYF

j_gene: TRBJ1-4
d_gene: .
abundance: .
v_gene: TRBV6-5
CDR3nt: TGTGCCAGCAGCCCAGGGTACGGCGGTGAAAAACTGTTTTTT
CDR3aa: CASSPGYGGEKLFF

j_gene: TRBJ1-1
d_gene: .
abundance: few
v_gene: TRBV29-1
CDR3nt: TGCAGCGTTGCCACCCGCCTCGGCACTGAAGCTTTCTTT
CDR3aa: CSVATRLGTEAFF

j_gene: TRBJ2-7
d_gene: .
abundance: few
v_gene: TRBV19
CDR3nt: TGTGCCAGTAGGGACACCCTCTACGAGCAGTACTTC
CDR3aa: CASRDTLYEQYF

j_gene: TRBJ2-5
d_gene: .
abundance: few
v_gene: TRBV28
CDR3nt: TGTGCCAGCAGCCATAGAGAGACCCAGTACTTC
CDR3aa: CASSHRETQYF

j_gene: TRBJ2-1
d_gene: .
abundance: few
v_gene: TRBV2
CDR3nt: TGTGCCAGCAGTGGTCAGGGGAGCTCCAGGTACAATGAGCAGTTCTTC
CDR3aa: CASSGQGSSRYNEQFF

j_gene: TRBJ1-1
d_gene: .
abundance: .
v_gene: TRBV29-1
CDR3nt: TGCAGCGTTTCCCCTCACGGACATCGGGACACTGAAGCTTTCTTT
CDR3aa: CSVSPHGHRDTEAFF

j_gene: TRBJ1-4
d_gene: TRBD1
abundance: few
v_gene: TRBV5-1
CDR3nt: TGCGCCAGCAGCCCGTACGACAGGGGGCCTAATGAAAAACTGTTTTTT
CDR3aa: CASSPYDRGPNEKLFF

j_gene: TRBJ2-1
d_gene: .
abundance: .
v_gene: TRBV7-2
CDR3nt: TGTGCCAGCAGGAACAGGGAAAATGAGCAGTTCTTC
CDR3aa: CASRNRENEQFF

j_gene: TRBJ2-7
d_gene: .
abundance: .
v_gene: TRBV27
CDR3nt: TGTGCCAGCAGCCGGTTGGCGGGAAGCGGGTACGAGCAGTACTTC
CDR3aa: CASSRLAGSGYEQYF

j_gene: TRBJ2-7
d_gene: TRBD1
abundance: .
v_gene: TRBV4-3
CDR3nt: TGCGCCAGCAGCCCTCATCCGGGACAGGGGGCCGAGCAGTACTTC
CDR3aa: CASSPHPGQGAEQYF

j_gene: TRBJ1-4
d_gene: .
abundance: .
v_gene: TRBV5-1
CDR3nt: TGCGCCAGCAGCTTGGACCAATGGCGGGAAAAACTGTTTTTT
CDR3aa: CASSLDQWREKLFF

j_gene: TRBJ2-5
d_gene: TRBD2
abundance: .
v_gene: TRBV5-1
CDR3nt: TGCGCCAGCAGCTTACTAGCGGCAGAAGGAGAGGAGACCCAGTACTTC
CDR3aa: CASSLLAAEGEETQYF

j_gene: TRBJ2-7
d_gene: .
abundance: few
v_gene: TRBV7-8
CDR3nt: TGTGCCAGCAGCCCTACAAATCAGGACTACGAGCAGTACTTC
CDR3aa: CASSPTNQDYEQYF

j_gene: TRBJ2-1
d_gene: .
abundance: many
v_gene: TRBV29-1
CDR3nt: TGCAGCGTTGAAGATGGTGACAAGCAGTTCTTC
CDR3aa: CSVEDGDKQFF

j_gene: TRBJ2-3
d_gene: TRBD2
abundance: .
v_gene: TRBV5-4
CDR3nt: TGTGCCAGCAGCTCCCGGTGGAGCGGGGAGGGAGATACGCAGTATTTT
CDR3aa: CASSSRWSGEGDTQYF

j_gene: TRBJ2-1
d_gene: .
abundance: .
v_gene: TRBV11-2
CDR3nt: TGTGCCAGCAGCTTGGTTGGCCTGGAGCAGTTCTTC
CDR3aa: CASSLVGLEQFF

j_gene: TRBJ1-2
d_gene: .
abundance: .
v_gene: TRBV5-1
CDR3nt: TGCGCCAGCAGCCTAGCAACAGGGTTTGGCTACACCTTC
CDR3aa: CASSLATGFGYTF

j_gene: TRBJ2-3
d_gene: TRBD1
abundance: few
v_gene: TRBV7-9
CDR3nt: TGTGCCAGCAGCTTTAGAGAGGGGGCAACAGATACGCAGTATTTT
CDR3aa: CASSFREGATDTQYF

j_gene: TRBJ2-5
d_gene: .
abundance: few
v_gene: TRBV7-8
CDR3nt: TGTGCCAGCAGCGCCGAGAAGCCCGAGACCCAGTACTTC
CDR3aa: CASSAEKPETQYF

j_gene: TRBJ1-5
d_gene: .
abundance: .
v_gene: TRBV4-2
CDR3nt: TGTGCCAGCAGCCGAAATTTGCAGGGCAATCAGCCCCAGCATTTT
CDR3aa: CASSRNLQGNQPQHF

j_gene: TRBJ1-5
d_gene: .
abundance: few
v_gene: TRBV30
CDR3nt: TGTGCCTGGAGTGTGTCTACCGATCAGCCCCAGCATTTT
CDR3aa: CAWSVSTDQPQHF

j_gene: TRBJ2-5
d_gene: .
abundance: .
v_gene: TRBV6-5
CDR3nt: TGTGCCAGCGGGAGAGGGCAAGAGACCCAGTACTTC
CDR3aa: CASGRGQETQYF

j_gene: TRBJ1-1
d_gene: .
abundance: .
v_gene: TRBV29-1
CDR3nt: TGCAGCGTTGAAGATCTAGAGGGTTTAGGGACTGAAGCTTTCTTT
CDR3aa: CSVEDLEGLGTEAFF

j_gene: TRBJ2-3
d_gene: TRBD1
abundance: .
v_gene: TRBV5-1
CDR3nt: TGCGCCAGCTCTCAGGGGGACACCACAGATACGCAGTATTTT
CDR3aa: CASSQGDTTDTQYF

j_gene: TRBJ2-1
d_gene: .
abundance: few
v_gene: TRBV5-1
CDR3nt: TGCGCCAGCAGCTCCAGACTAGTGGGTGACAATGAGCAGTTCTTC
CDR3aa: CASSSRLVGDNEQFF

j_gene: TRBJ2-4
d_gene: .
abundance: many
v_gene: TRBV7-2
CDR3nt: TGTGCCAGCAGCAGAGATTCGGCCGGGGTAGCCAAAAACATTCAGTACTTC
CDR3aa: CASSRDSAGVAKNIQYF

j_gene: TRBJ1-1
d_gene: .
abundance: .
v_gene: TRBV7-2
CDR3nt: TGTGCCAGCAGCTTATTACAGGGCTTGAACACTGAAGCTTTCTTT
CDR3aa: CASSLLQGLNTEAFF

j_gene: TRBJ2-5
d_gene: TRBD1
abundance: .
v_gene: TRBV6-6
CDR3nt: TGTGCCAGCAGTTATCACAGGGGTGGGGAGACCCAGTACTTC
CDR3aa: CASSYHRGGETQYF

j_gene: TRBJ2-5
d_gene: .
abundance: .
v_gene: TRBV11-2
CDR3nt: TGTGCCAGCAGTTACGGGGAGACCCAGTACTTC
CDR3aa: CASSYGETQYF

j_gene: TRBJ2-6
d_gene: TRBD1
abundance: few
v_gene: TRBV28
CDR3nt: TGTGCCAGCAGGCCCGTCCGGGACAGATCTGGGGCCAACGTCCTGACTTTC
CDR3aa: CASRPVRDRSGANVLTF

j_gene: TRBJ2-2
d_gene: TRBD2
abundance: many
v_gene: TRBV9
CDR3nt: TGTGCCAGCAGCGTAGCTCTAGCGGTGAACACCGGGGAGCTGTTTTTT
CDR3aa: CASSVALAVNTGELFF

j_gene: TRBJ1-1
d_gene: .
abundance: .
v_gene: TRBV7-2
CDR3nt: TGTGCCAGCAGCTTAGTTCCGGTGAACACTGAAGCTTTCTTT
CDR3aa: CASSLVPVNTEAFF

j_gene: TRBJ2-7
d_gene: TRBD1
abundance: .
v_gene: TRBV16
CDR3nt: TGTGCCAGCAGTCGTGACAGGGGGGCCTACGAGCAGTACTTC
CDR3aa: CASSRDRGAYEQYF

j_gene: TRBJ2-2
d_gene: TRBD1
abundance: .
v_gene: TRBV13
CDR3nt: TGTGCCAGCAGCCCAGGGACAGGGGGCACCGGGGAGCTGTTTTTT
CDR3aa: CASSPGTGGTGELFF

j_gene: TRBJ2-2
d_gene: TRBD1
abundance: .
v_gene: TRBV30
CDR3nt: TGTGCCTGGACCCCAGGGACAGGCCGCGCGAACACCGGGGAGCTGTTTTTT
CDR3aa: CAWTPGTGRANTGELFF

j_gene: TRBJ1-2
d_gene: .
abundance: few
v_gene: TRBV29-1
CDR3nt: TGCAGCGTTGAGGGGGACTCTGGGGACTATGGCTACACCTTC
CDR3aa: CSVEGDSGDYGYTF

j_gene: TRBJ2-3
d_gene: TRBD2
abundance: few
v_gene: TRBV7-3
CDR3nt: TGTGCCAGCAGCGCTAAGTTGGCTAGCGGGACTACAGATACGCAGTATTTT
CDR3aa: CASSAKLASGTTDTQYF

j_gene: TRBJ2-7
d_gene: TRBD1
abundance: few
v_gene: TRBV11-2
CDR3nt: TGTGCCAGCAGCTTGCAGGGGGCCTACGAGCAGTACTTC
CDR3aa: CASSLQGAYEQYF

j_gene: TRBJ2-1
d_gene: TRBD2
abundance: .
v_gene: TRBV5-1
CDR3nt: TGCGCCAGCAGCCCGACGCCTAGCGGGAGTTCTTCCAATGAGCAGTTCTTC
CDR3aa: CASSPTPSGSSSNEQFF

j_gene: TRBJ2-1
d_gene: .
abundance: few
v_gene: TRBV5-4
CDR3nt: TGCGCCAGCAGCCAAGGCCGGGAGAACAATGAGCAGTTCTTC
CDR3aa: CASSQGRENNEQFF

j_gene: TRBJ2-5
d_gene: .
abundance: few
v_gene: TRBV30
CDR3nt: TGTGCCTGGAGTGCCAGGGGCGAGACCCAGTACTTC
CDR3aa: CAWSARGETQYF

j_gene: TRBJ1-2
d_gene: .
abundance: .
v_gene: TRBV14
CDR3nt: TGTGCCAGCAGCCCCTCGGGGGTTGGCTACACCTTC
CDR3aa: CASSPSGVGYTF

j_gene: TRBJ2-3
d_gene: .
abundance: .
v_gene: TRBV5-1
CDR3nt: TGCGCCAGCAGCTTGGGGCCTTCTAGCACAGATACGCAGTATTTT
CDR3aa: CASSLGPSSTDTQYF

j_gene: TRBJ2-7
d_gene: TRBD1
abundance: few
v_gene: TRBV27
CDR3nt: TGTGCCAGCAGTCCCACACCGGGACAGAGATACGAGCAGTACTTC
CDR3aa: CASSPTPGQRYEQYF

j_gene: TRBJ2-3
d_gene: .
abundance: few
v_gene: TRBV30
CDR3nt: TGTGCCTGCAATGCCGCCGGGTTGTCTACGCAGTATTTT
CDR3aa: CACNAAGLSTQYF

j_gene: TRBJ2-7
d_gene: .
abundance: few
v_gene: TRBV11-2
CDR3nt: TGTGCCAGCAGCTTCATCGGTTACGAGCAGTACTTC
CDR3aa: CASSFIGYEQYF

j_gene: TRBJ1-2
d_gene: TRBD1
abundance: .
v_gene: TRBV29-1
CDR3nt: TGCAGCGGGCGGGACAGGGTCTATGGCTACACCTTC
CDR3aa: CSGRDRVYGYTF

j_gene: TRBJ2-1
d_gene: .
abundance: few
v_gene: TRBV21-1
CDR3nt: TGTGCCAGCAGCTTTCAACTAGCGGGAGGAGTAAATGAGCAGTTCTTC
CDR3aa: CASSFQLAGGVNEQFF

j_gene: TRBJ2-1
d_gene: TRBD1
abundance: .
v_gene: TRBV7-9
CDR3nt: TGTGCCAGCAGCTTTGCAGGGGGCTTCGACAATGAGCAGTTCTTC
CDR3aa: CASSFAGGFDNEQFF

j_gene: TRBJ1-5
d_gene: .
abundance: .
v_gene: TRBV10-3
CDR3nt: TGTGCCATCAGTGAGTCGGCGGGGCAGCCCCAGCATTTT
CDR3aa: CAISESAGQPQHF

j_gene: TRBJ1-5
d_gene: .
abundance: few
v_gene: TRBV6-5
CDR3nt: TGTGCCAGCAGTTACGGCGGATTCAATCAGCCCCAGCATTTT
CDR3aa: CASSYGGFNQPQHF

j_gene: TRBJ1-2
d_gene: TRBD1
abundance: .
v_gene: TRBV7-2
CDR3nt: TGTGCCAGCAGCCCGACAGGGGACTATGGCTACACCTTC
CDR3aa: CASSPTGDYGYTF

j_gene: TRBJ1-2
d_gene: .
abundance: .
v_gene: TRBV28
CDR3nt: TGTGCCAGCATGCAGTCGGGCTATGGCTACACCTTC
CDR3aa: CASMQSGYGYTF

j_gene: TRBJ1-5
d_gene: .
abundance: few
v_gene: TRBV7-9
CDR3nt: TGTGCCAGCAGCTTCGACGGGGGGTACAATCAGCCCCAGCATTTT
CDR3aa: CASSFDGGYNQPQHF

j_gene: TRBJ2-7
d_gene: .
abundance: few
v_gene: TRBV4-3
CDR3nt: TGCGCCAGCAGCCAACAGTCCGGGACACCAACCTACGAGCAGTACTTC
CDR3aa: CASSQQSGTPTYEQYF

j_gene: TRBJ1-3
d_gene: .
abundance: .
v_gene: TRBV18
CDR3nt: TGTGCCAGCTCATCCGACAGGTCCTCTGGAAACACCATATATTTT
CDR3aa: CASSSDRSSGNTIYF